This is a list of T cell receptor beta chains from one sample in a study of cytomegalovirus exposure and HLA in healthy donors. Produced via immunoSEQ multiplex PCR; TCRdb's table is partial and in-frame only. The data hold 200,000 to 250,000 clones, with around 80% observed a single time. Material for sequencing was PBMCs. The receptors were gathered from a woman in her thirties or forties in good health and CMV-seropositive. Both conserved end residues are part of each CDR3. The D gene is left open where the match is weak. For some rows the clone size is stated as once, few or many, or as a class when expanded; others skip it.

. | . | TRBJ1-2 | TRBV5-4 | TGTGCCAGCAGCGCCCGGGGGGGTGGGTATGGCTACACCTTC | CASSARGGGYGYTF
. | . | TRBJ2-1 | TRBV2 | TGTGCCAGCAGTGAAGAGGGGCCGCAGTTCTTC | CASSEEGPQFF
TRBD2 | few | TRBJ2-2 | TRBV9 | TGTGCCAGCAGCGTAGAGCGGGGGGGTCCCCGCGCCGGGGAGCTGTTTTTT | CASSVERGGPRAGELFF
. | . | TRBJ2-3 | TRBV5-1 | TGCGCCAGCAGCTTCGGGACAAACAAGTTCACAGATACGCAGTATTTT | CASSFGTNKFTDTQYF
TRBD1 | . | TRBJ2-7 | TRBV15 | TGTGCCACCAGCAGAGTGTCACAGGGGGGCGGCGAGCAGTACTTC | CATSRVSQGGGEQYF
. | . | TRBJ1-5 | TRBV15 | TGTGCCACCAGCAGAGTAGAGGGTATAGGCAATCAGCCCCAGCATTTT | CATSRVEGIGNQPQHF
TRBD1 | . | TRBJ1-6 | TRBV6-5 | TGTGCCAGCAGATGGGACAGGGCCCATTCACCCCTCCACTTT | CASRWDRAHSPLHF
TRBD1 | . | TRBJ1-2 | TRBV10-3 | TGTGCCATCAGCGGGGGACAGGCAGGGGACGGCTACACCTTC | CAISGGQAGDGYTF
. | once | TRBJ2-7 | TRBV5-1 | TGCGCCAGCAGCAGCGGACCGAGACAGGCACCCTACGAGCAGTACTTC | CASSSGPRQAPYEQYF
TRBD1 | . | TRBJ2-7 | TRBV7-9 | TGTGCCAGCAGCTCATACTCCGGGACAGGGAGGCCCTACGAGCAGTACTTC | CASSSYSGTGRPYEQYF
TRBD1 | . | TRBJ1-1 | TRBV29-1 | TGCAGCGTTAAGCGCGCCGGGACAGTGAACACTGAAGCTTTCTTT | CSVKRAGTVNTEAFF
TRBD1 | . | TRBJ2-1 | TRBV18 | TGTGCCAGCTCGACAGGGAGAACCCCCAATGAGCAGTTCTTC | CASSTGRTPNEQFF
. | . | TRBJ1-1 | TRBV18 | TGTGCCAGCTCACCTGGCCCGAACACTGAAGCTTTCTTT | CASSPGPNTEAFF
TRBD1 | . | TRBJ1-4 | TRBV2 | TGTGCCAGCACCGGACAGGGTGATTATGGAAAACTGTTTTTT | CASTGQGDYGKLFF
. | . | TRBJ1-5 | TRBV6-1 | TGTGCCAGCAGCCAGGACCCGCGGAGGGATCAGCCCCAGCATTTT | CASSQDPRRDQPQHF
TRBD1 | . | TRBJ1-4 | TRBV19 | TGTGCCAGTACCCCAGGGGGCCGTGGTAGTGAAAAACTGTTTTTT | CASTPGGRGSEKLFF
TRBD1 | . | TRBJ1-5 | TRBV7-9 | TGTGCCAGCAGCAAAACCAGGACAGGGGTCAATCAGCCCCAGCATTTT | CASSKTRTGVNQPQHF
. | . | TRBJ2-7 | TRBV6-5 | TGTGCCAGCAGTTACAGCCACAGGATCGGTTACGAGCAGTACTTC | CASSYSHRIGYEQYF
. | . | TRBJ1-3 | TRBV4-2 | TGTGCCAGCAGCCAAGATAAACATTCTGGAAACACCATATATTTT | CASSQDKHSGNTIYF
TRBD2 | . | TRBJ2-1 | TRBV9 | TGTGCCAGCAGCCCAAGGACCGGGACTAGCGGGGCCGTTCAGTTCTTC | CASSPRTGTSGAVQFF
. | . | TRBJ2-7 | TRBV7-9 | TGTGCCAGCAGCTTATTGGCAGGCAACTCCTACGAGCAGTACTTC | CASSLLAGNSYEQYF
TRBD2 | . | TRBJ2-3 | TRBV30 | TGTGCCTGGAGTTCCGGGCGGGGGGAGACAGATACGCAGTATTTT | CAWSSGRGETDTQYF
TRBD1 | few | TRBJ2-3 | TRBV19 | TGTGCCAGTAGACGGACAGGGGGGCCAGATACGCAGTATTTT | CASRRTGGPDTQYF
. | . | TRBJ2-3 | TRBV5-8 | TGTGCCAGCAGCTTGGGGGCCGCCACCTACACAGATACGCAGTATTTT | CASSLGAATYTDTQYF
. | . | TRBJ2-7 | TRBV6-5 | TGTGCCACCCACCGGGACTACGAGCAGTACTTC | CATHRDYEQYF
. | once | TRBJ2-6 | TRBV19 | TGTGCCAGTAGGTATACGGGTGGGGCCAACGTCCTGACTTTC | CASRYTGGANVLTF
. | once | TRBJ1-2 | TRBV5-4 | TGTGCCAGCAGCGCGGCAATACCTTGGGAGAAGCCTTATGGCTACACCTTC | CASSAAIPWEKPYGYTF
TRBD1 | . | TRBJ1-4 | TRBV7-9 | TGTTCCAGCAGCTCACAGGGGACAGGGGTTGAAAAACTGTTTTTT | CSSSSQGTGVEKLFF
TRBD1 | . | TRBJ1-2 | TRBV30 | TGTGCTACGACAGGGCGGGAATTCAGTGGCTACACCTTC | CATTGREFSGYTF
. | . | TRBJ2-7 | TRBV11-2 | TGTGCCAGCAGCTACTCCCCGGGACACACCTACGAGCAGTACTTC | CASSYSPGHTYEQYF
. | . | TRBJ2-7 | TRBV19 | TGTGCCAGTAGTACGACGACAGCTTCCTACGAGCAGTACTTC | CASSTTTASYEQYF
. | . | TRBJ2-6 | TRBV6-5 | TGTGCCAGCAGTTTGCGCTCTGGGGCCAACGTCCTGACTTTC | CASSLRSGANVLTF
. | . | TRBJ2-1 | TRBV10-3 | TGTGCCATCAGCTTACTAGGCAATGAGCAGTTCTTC | CAISLLGNEQFF
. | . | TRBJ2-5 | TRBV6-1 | TGTGCCAGCAGTGAAGCCTACGCACAAGAGACCCAGTACTTC | CASSEAYAQETQYF
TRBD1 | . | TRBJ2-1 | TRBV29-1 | TGCAGCGTTGTTAGGACAGGGGGTTTCAATGAGCAGTTCTTC | CSVVRTGGFNEQFF
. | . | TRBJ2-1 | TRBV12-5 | TGTGCTAGTGCCCAAAAGCTTGGTCCGAGCTCCTACAATGAGCAGTTCTTC | CASAQKLGPSSYNEQFF
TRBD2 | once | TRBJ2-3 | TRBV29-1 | TGCAGCGTTGGGACTAGCGGGATTTTCGATACGCAGTATTTT | CSVGTSGIFDTQYF
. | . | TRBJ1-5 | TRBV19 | TGTGCCAGTAGCACAGGGCCGTATAGCAATCAGCCCCAGCATTTT | CASSTGPYSNQPQHF
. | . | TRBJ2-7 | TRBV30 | TGTGCCTGGACCGCTGGAGGACAGCGATCCTACGAGCAGTACTTC | CAWTAGGQRSYEQYF
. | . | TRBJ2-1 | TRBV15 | TGTGCCACCAGCAGGGGGGGCTCCTACAATGAGCAGTTCTTC | CATSRGGSYNEQFF
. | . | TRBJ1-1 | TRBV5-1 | TGCGCCAGCAGCTTGGCGGAGGGTACTGAAGCTTTCTTT | CASSLAEGTEAFF
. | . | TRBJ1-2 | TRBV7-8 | TGTGCCAGCAGCTTAAGAGCCACCGCTAACTATGGCTACACCTTC | CASSLRATANYGYTF
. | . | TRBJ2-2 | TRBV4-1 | TGCGCCAGCATGGGTGGAGGAAACACCGGGGAGCTGTTTTTT | CASMGGGNTGELFF
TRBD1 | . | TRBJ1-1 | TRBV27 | TGTGCCAGCAGAGACAGGGGGACGAACACTGAAGCTTTCTTT | CASRDRGTNTEAFF
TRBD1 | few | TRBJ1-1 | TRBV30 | TGTGCCGCCGGACAGGGGGCAACTGAAGCTTTCTTT | CAAGQGATEAFF